These T cell receptor beta chains were read from a single sample in a study of T cell responses to AZD1222 COVID-19 vaccine. Sequencing used immunoSEQ multiplex PCR; TCRdb keeps in-frame clones, though not all of them. The table shows about 100,000 clones, with roughly 84% occurring only once. Here the sequenced sample was peripheral blood, taken on day 0 of AZD1222 vaccination. These receptors all stem from an adult in good health. CDR3s include the opening cysteine and the closing phenylalanine or tryptophan. Each record gives: clone size, V gene, J gene, D gene, CDR3 protein, CDR3 DNA. The D gene is left open where the match is weak. Expanded clones get a size class; other rows say once, few or many, or leave the size out.

size: .
V: TRBV7-8
J: TRBJ2-1
D: .
CDR3: CASSSITGTGEQFF
DNA: TGTGCCAGCAGCTCGATAACAGGTACGGGAGAGCAGTTCTTC

size: .
V: TRBV24-1
J: TRBJ2-2
D: .
CDR3: CATRTGTGELFF
DNA: TGTGCCACCAGGACAGGCACCGGGGAGCTGTTTTTT

size: once
V: TRBV7-3
J: TRBJ2-3
D: .
CDR3: CASSLGGRTDTQYF
DNA: TGTGCCAGCAGCTTAGGGGGCCGCACAGATACGCAGTATTTT

size: .
V: TRBV6-5
J: TRBJ2-7
D: TRBD2
CDR3: CASSYSTSGRGEQYF
DNA: TGTGCCAGCAGTTACTCAACTAGCGGGAGAGGCGAGCAGTACTTC

size: .
V: TRBV5-1
J: TRBJ2-2
D: TRBD1
CDR3: CASTPGQGNTGELFF
DNA: TGCGCCAGTACACCGGGACAGGGTAACACCGGGGAGCTGTTTTTT

size: .
V: TRBV30
J: TRBJ1-5
D: .
CDR3: CAWRGPGIGQPQHF
DNA: TGTGCCTGGAGAGGTCCGGGTATCGGTCAGCCCCAGCATTTT

size: few
V: TRBV30
J: TRBJ1-2
D: .
CDR3: CAWSRSVNYGYTF
DNA: TGTGCCTGGAGCCGCTCCGTCAACTATGGCTACACCTTC

size: .
V: TRBV4-3
J: TRBJ2-1
D: .
CDR3: CASSQDGIGEQFF
DNA: TGCGCCAGCAGCCAAGACGGAATTGGAGAGCAGTTCTTC

size: .
V: TRBV12-2
J: TRBJ2-3
D: .
CDR3: CASRSRITDTQYF
DNA: TGTGCAAGTCGCTCACGAATCACAGATACGCAGTATTTT

size: .
V: TRBV9
J: TRBJ2-1
D: .
CDR3: CASSSSGVVMNEQFF
DNA: TGTGCCAGCAGCTCCTCCGGCGTAGTTATGAATGAGCAGTTCTTC

size: .
V: TRBV5-8
J: TRBJ1-1
D: .
CDR3: CASSPVLYDTEAFF
DNA: TGTGCCAGCAGCCCGGTTTTATATGACACTGAAGCTTTCTTT

size: .
V: TRBV19
J: TRBJ2-2
D: TRBD2
CDR3: CASRLAAHTGELFF
DNA: TGTGCCAGTAGGCTAGCGGCTCACACCGGGGAGCTGTTTTTT

size: .
V: TRBV10-3
J: TRBJ2-1
D: TRBD1
CDR3: CAISESRGQGDGNNEQFF
DNA: TGTGCCATCAGTGAGAGTAGGGGACAGGGGGACGGAAACAATGAGCAGTTCTTC

size: .
V: TRBV5-1
J: TRBJ1-1
D: TRBD1
CDR3: CASSFEEGARAFF
DNA: TGCGCCAGCAGCTTTGAGGAGGGGGCAAGGGCTTTCTTT

size: .
V: TRBV5-4
J: TRBJ2-7
D: .
CDR3: CASGSFGLMTYEQYF
DNA: TGTGCCAGCGGGAGCTTTGGACTGATGACCTACGAGCAGTACTTC

size: .
V: TRBV10-3
J: TRBJ2-2
D: .
CDR3: CALRGGSGTGELFF
DNA: TGTGCCCTCAGGGGGGGCTCGGGCACCGGGGAGCTGTTTTTT

size: .
V: TRBV28
J: TRBJ2-1
D: TRBD1
CDR3: CASSSPGQAYNEQFF
DNA: TGTGCCAGCAGTTCCCCGGGACAGGCTTACAATGAGCAGTTCTTC

size: once
V: TRBV30
J: TRBJ2-2
D: .
CDR3: CAWSGETGELFF
DNA: TGTGCCTGGAGTGGGGAGACCGGGGAGCTGTTTTTT

size: .
V: TRBV7-2
J: TRBJ2-1
D: .
CDR3: CASSPPRGVGEQFF
DNA: TGTGCCAGCAGCCCTCCCCGCGGGGTCGGTGAGCAGTTCTTC

size: .
V: TRBV19
J: TRBJ1-6
D: .
CDR3: CASSIGGRRSPLHF
DNA: TGTGCCAGTAGTATTGGGGGTAGACGTTCACCCCTCCACTTT

size: .
V: TRBV15
J: TRBJ2-3
D: TRBD2
CDR3: CATSASGTSTDTQYF
DNA: TGTGCCACCAGTGCTAGCGGGACAAGCACAGATACGCAGTATTTT

size: .
V: TRBV19
J: TRBJ1-2
D: .
CDR3: CASSIWADSNYGYTF
DNA: TGTGCCAGTAGTATATGGGCGGACTCTAACTATGGCTACACCTTC

size: .
V: TRBV3-1/TRBV3-2
J: TRBJ1-2
D: TRBD1
CDR3: CASSPLDRDDYGYTF
DNA: TGTGCCAGCAGCCCGCTTGACAGGGATGACTATGGCTACACCTTC

size: .
V: TRBV6-6
J: TRBJ1-4
D: TRBD1
CDR3: CASSYSGQSNEKLFF
DNA: TGTGCCAGCAGTTATTCGGGACAGTCCAATGAAAAACTGTTTTTT

size: .
V: TRBV6-2/TRBV6-3
J: TRBJ1-2
D: TRBD1
CDR3: CASSYRQGGGYTF
DNA: TGTGCCAGCAGTTACCGACAGGGGGGTGGCTACACCTTC

size: .
V: TRBV6-2/TRBV6-3
J: TRBJ2-2
D: .
CDR3: CASSREGANTGELFF
DNA: TGTGCCAGCAGTCGGGAAGGGGCGAACACCGGGGAGCTGTTTTTT

size: .
V: TRBV5-1
J: TRBJ2-5
D: TRBD2
CDR3: CASSLGAGEGQETQYF
DNA: TGCGCCAGCAGCTTGGGAGCGGGAGAAGGTCAAGAGACCCAGTACTTC

size: .
V: TRBV28
J: TRBJ2-3
D: .
CDR3: CASRGGTSTDTQYF
DNA: TGTGCCAGCAGGGGTGGGACTAGCACAGATACGCAGTATTTT

size: .
V: TRBV19
J: TRBJ2-2
D: .
CDR3: CASSIQLMNTGELFF
DNA: TGTGCCAGTAGTATACAGCTAATGAACACCGGGGAGCTGTTTTTT

size: .
V: TRBV27
J: TRBJ1-2
D: .
CDR3: CASSLGGSGYTF
DNA: TGTGCCAGCAGTTTGGGAGGTAGTGGCTACACCTTC

size: .
V: TRBV27
J: TRBJ2-2
D: TRBD2
CDR3: CASSFLAGLTGELFF
DNA: TGTGCCAGCAGTTTTCTAGCGGGCTTAACCGGGGAGCTGTTTTTT

size: .
V: TRBV6-1
J: TRBJ1-2
D: TRBD1
CDR3: CASSEGGTAFYGYTF
DNA: TGTGCCAGCAGTGAAGGAGGGACAGCGTTCTATGGCTACACCTTC

size: .
V: TRBV30
J: TRBJ1-1
D: .
CDR3: CAWRSTSEAFF
DNA: TGTGCCTGGAGGAGCACTTCTGAAGCTTTCTTT

size: .
V: TRBV7-2
J: TRBJ2-3
D: .
CDR3: CASSLGQKDTQYF
DNA: TGTGCCAGCAGCCTCGGACAGAAAGATACGCAGTATTTT

size: once
V: TRBV6-5
J: TRBJ1-3
D: .
CDR3: CASSWRSPNSGNTIYF
DNA: TGTGCCAGCAGTTGGCGCAGCCCTAACTCTGGAAACACCATATATTTT

size: .
V: TRBV5-8
J: TRBJ1-1
D: .
CDR3: CASSLGRNTEAFF
DNA: TGTGCCAGCAGCTTGGGTAGGAACACTGAAGCTTTCTTT

size: .
V: TRBV27
J: TRBJ1-5
D: .
CDR3: CANAPESNQPQHF
DNA: TGTGCCAACGCACCCGAAAGCAATCAGCCCCAGCATTTT

size: .
V: TRBV28
J: TRBJ1-1
D: .
CDR3: CASSSPRGVGTEAFF
DNA: TGTGCCAGCAGTTCACCCAGGGGAGTGGGCACTGAAGCTTTCTTT

size: once
V: TRBV27
J: TRBJ2-2
D: TRBD2
CDR3: CASSLRGLAGASGELFF
DNA: TGTGCCAGCAGTTTGAGGGGACTAGCGGGAGCCTCCGGGGAGCTGTTTTTT

size: .
V: TRBV4-3
J: TRBJ2-2
D: .
CDR3: CASSQTRVLGGELFF
DNA: TGCGCCAGCAGCCAAACCAGGGTTCTTGGCGGGGAGCTGTTTTTT

size: .
V: TRBV7-2
J: TRBJ2-3
D: TRBD2
CDR3: CASSPGTSGARSTDTQYF
DNA: TGTGCCAGCAGCCCGGGGACTAGCGGGGCACGCAGCACAGATACGCAGTATTTT

size: .
V: TRBV15
J: TRBJ1-5
D: .
CDR3: CATSPRSGGSNQPQHF
DNA: TGTGCCACCAGCCCCCGATCGGGAGGGAGCAATCAGCCCCAGCATTTT

size: .
V: TRBV19
J: TRBJ2-1
D: TRBD2
CDR3: CASRTTSRSYNEQFF
DNA: TGTGCCAGTAGGACGACTAGCAGATCCTACAATGAGCAGTTCTTC

size: .
V: TRBV6-5
J: TRBJ1-1
D: TRBD1
CDR3: CASSLTGDHTEAFF
DNA: TGTGCCAGCAGTTTGACAGGGGATCACACTGAAGCTTTCTTT

size: .
V: TRBV5-1
J: TRBJ2-7
D: TRBD1
CDR3: CASSWAPGTGVYEQYF
DNA: TGCGCCAGCAGCTGGGCCCCCGGGACAGGCGTATACGAGCAGTACTTC

size: .
V: TRBV6-4
J: TRBJ1-4
D: .
CDR3: CASSDTTNEKLFF
DNA: TGTGCCAGCAGTGACACAACTAATGAAAAACTGTTTTTT

size: .
V: TRBV4-2
J: TRBJ1-2
D: .
CDR3: CASSQEGRQHYGYTF
DNA: TGTGCCAGCAGCCAAGAAGGAAGACAGCACTATGGCTACACCTTC

size: .
V: TRBV28
J: TRBJ1-2
D: TRBD1
CDR3: CASSFGTDYGYTF
DNA: TGTGCCAGCAGTTTTGGGACAGACTATGGCTACACCTTC

size: .
V: TRBV11-1
J: TRBJ1-3
D: TRBD1
CDR3: CASSRQGSAGNTIYF
DNA: TGTGCCAGCAGCCGACAGGGGTCGGCTGGAAACACCATATATTTT

size: .
V: TRBV3-1/TRBV3-2
J: TRBJ1-1
D: .
CDR3: CASSPQEGNTEAFF
DNA: TGTGCCAGCAGCCCCCAAGAGGGGAACACTGAAGCTTTCTTT

size: few
V: TRBV3-1/TRBV3-2
J: TRBJ2-2
D: TRBD1
CDR3: CASSQVRDRGSGELFF
DNA: TGTGCCAGCAGCCAAGTGAGGGACAGGGGTTCCGGGGAGCTGTTTTTT

size: .
V: TRBV28
J: TRBJ1-3
D: .
CDR3: CASSPPGLGTIYF
DNA: TGTGCCAGCAGTCCGCCCGGCCTCGGCACCATATATTTT

size: .
V: TRBV5-4
J: TRBJ1-6
D: .
CDR3: CASSIDYTGTKSPLHF
DNA: TGTGCCAGCAGCATAGATTATACAGGGACAAAATCACCCCTCCACTTT

size: .
V: TRBV15
J: TRBJ2-1
D: .
CDR3: CATSRLPYNEQFF
DNA: TGTGCCACCAGCAGACTGCCGTACAATGAGCAGTTCTTC

size: .
V: TRBV29-1
J: TRBJ2-3
D: .
CDR3: CSVATPKGTQSTDTQYF
DNA: TGCAGCGTCGCGACCCCGAAAGGGACACAGTCCACAGATACGCAGTATTTT